The source of this T cell receptor (beta chain) is a study of identical twins. Study-level findings and limits: For cord blood, abundant beta clonotypes had fewer insertions, unlike memory repertoires, which showed none.

MiXCR, run by TCRdb on the 5' RACE reads, gives a single entry per CDR3 protein. This sample has fewer than 250,000 distinct CDR3 sequences; roughly 7% occur once, and the top ten carry 3.6%. About this clonotype: Its matching antigen is unknown.

After removal of 3 bases from V and 6 bases from J, the junction contained 8 bases not matched to a gene. Per the germline V gene, CDR1 is DFQATT and CDR2 is SNEGSKA (reference sequence). This CDR3 region has 14 residues. This same sample was also part of a study on yellow fever vaccine responses in identical twins.

The sample consisted of memory (CD45RO+) T cells sorted from blood. This TCR derives from a woman younger than 35 in good health. The rearrangement joins TRBV20-1 to TRBJ2-5, with 9 bases aligning to TRBD2. CDR3 sequence: CSASLAGGPQTQYF. The CDR3 bases are TGCAGTGCTAGTTTGGCGGGAGGGCCGCAGACCCAGTACTTC.